A single sample is the source of the 18 T cell receptor beta chains below, sequenced in a study of blood T cell repertoires in COVID-19. The table came from immunoSEQ multiplex PCR; TCRdb's copy has only in-frame clones and leaves some out. The data hold 90,000 to 120,000 clones, with 70% to 80% observed a single time. The sequenced sample was peripheral blood. The receptors were sampled from a man in his 70s with active or convalescent COVID-19.

This chain connects TRBV5-1 to TRBJ2-1, with 11 bases matching TRBD2. J lost 5 bases, V lost 2 bases, and 3 bases had no gene match. The CDR3 contains 15 residues. The germline V gene has CDR1 SGHRS and CDR2 YFSETQ. Here the CDR3 DNA reads TGCGCCAGCAGCTTCTTGACTAGCGGGAACAATGAGCAGTTCTTC. This encodes CASSFLTSGNNEQFF.

This clone was found a few times. The chain recombines TRBV2 with TRBJ1-2; D unclear. Germline CDR1 is SNHLY and CDR2 is FYNNEI. The CDR3 is 11 amino acids. Deletions cut 6 bases from V and 4 bases from J, with 6 bases between. The CDR3 DNA sequence: TGTGCCAGCAGCCTCCTCTATGGCTACACCTTC. This codes for CASSLLYGYTF.

The table lists this clone with a few counts. The rearrangement links TRBV15 to TRBJ2-2; TRBD1 is a possible D gene (5 bases). Trimming removed 2 bases from V and 7 bases from J, with 14 bases in between. This CDR3 has 15 residues. Germline CDR1 reads LNHNV; CDR2 reads YYDKDF (reference sequence). The CDR3 protein is CATSRMTTRGGELFF. The DNA for the CDR3 is TGTGCCACCAGCAGAATGACGACAAGGGGCGGGGAGCTGTTTTTT.

V gene TRBV6-5 combines with J gene TRBJ1-1; D perhaps matches TRBD1 (5 bases). The CDR3 extends over 13 amino acids. The germline gives CDR1 MNHEY, CDR2 SVGAGI. V was pared by 8 bases and J by 2 bases, with 12 bases between. DNA of the CDR3: TGTGCCAGCCGAGAGACAGTTAACACTGAAGCTTTCTTT. Translation gives CASRETVNTEAFF.

The rearrangement joins TRBV18 to TRBJ2-7, with 7 bases matching TRBD1. The trim removed 6 bases at V and 3 bases at J, leaving 8 bases unmatched. This CDR3 has 14 amino acids. Looked up from germline, CDR1 is KGHSH and CDR2 is LQKENI. The CDR3 reads CASSPGQESYEQYF. CDR3 DNA: TGTGCCAGCTCTCCTGGACAGGAGAGCTACGAGCAGTACTTC.

The V and J genes are TRBV21-1 and TRBJ2-7; the table's D gene call, TRBD1, was not cross checked with the DNA. TRBV21-1 is a pseudogene segment. This CDR3 has 12 amino acids. Written as DNA, the CDR3 is TGTGCCAGCAGCGGCAGGTACCACGAGCAGTACTTC. Its translation: CASSGRYHEQYF.

This clone was counted a single time. V and J are TRBV9 and TRBJ1-1; D gene unclear. From germline, CDR1 is SGDLS and CDR2 YYNGEE. The V end was cut by 3 bases, the J end by 5 bases, with 17 bases between. There are 15 residues in the CDR3. CDR3 coding DNA: TGTGCCAGCAGCGCTACCGGCGGGGATGGGACTGAAGCTTTCTTT. Amino acids: CASSATGGDGTEAFF.

The table lists this clone with a few counts. The CDR3 spells CSATGTVNTEAFF. The CDR3 DNA is TGCAGCGCCACCGGGACAGTGAACACTGAAGCTTTCTTT. The V gene is TRBV29-1, the J gene TRBJ1-1; 7 bases are a match to TRBD1. Per the germline V gene, CDR1 is SQVTM and CDR2 is ANQGSEA. There are 13 residues in the CDR3. V dropped 7 bases and J dropped 0; count of bases not matched to a gene: 5. The full variable domain, completed using reference TRBV29-1 and TRBJ1-1, is SAVISQKPSRDICQRGTSLTIQCQVDSQVTMMFWYRQQPGQSLTLIATANQGSEATYESGFVIDKFPISRPNLTFSTLTVSNMSPEDSSIYLCSATGTVNTEAFFGQGTRLTVV.

Comment on this clone: Additional DNA sequences in this sample encode the identical CDR3. V gene TRBV18 combines with J gene TRBJ1-3, with no clear D. Between the trimmed V and J ends, which lost 3 bases and 0 bases, there was a span of 6 bases. The CDR3 totals 14 residues. Germline-derived CDR1 and CDR2 are KGHSH and LQKENI. The CDR3 DNA follows: TGTGCCAGCTCACCTCAGGACTCTGGAAACACCATATATTTT. Translated: CASSPQDSGNTIYF.

The chain joins TRBV3-1 (or the pseudogene TRBV3-2) to TRBJ2-2; D gene uncertain. Germline CDR1 and CDR2: LGHDT and YNNKEL (reference sequence). The CDR3 has 17 amino acids. V lost 1 base and J lost 1, with 13 bases in between. CDR3 protein: CASSQGLGRGNTGELFF. Written as DNA, the CDR3 is TGTGCCAGCAGCCAAGGGCTCGGCAGAGGGAACACCGGGGAGCTGTTTTTT.

This chain connects TRBV9 to TRBJ2-3, with a tentative D call TRBD1 (5 bases). Germline CDR1 reads SGDLS; CDR2 reads YYNGEE. With 3 bases removed from V and 5 bases from J, the gap between germline ends came to 7 bases. This CDR3 has 12 residues. In DNA form, the CDR3 reads TGTGCCAGCAGCGCCCAGGGAGATACGCAGTATTTT. Protein product: CASSAQGDTQYF.

The chain has TRBV4-1 and TRBJ2-2, with D perhaps TRBD1 (6 bases). Per the germline V gene, CDR1 is MGHRA and CDR2 is YSYEKL. The CDR3 spans 16 residues. The V gene lost 4 bases and the J gene lost 4 bases, with 16 bases spanning the gap. The CDR3 nucleotides are TGCGCCAGCAGCCCGGACATAGGACAGAGCACCGGGGAGCTGTTTTTT. Encoded protein: CASSPDIGQSTGELFF.

This clone appeared a few times. The chain is built from TRBV7-3 and TRBJ1-1; 7 positions agree with TRBD1. The V gene end was trimmed by 2 bases and the J gene end by 11 bases; junction bases not matched to a gene: 14. CDR3 length: 15 residues. CDR1 and CDR2 (germline): SGHTA, FQGTGA. The CDR3 reads CASSLSKTGEVIAFF. The CDR3 region has the DNA TGTGCCAGCAGCTTATCCAAAACAGGGGAAGTTATCGCTTTCTTT.

The rearrangement links TRBV10-3 to TRBJ2-5; possible D gene TRBD1, 6 bases. Germline-derived CDR1 and CDR2 are ENHRY and SYGVKD. The CDR3 runs to 14 residues. Trimming cost V 8 bases and J 2 bases, with 15 bases left between them. CDR3 residues: CAIGGSGLQETQYF. In nucleotides, the CDR3 is TGTGCCATCGGGGGCTCGGGGCTACAAGAGACCCAGTACTTC.

The CDR3 DNA reads TGCGCCAGCAGCCCCGGGACAGCAACCAATCAGCCCCAGCATTTT. Protein: CASSPGTATNQPQHF. This chain joins TRBV5-1 and TRBJ1-5; TRBD1 agrees at 7 bases. V shed 4 bases, J shed 3 bases, and the junction held 7 bases outside the gene matches. Germline V gene data show CDR1 as SGHRS and CDR2 as YFSETQ. The CDR3 length is 15 residues.

This chain joins TRBV18 and TRBJ2-7, with TRBD1 as a possible D gene (5 bases). The CDR3 has 13 residues. The V end was cut by 2 bases, the J end by 1 base, with 6 bases between. Germline assignment: CDR1 KGHSH and CDR2 LQKENI. Written as DNA, the CDR3 is TGTGCCAGCTCACCAAGGGGTTCCTACGAGCAGTACTTC. Translating it yields CASSPRGSYEQYF.

A word on this clone: One end of the junction does not line up with germline, which may come from a read error. This CDR3 is CAWSAGGQETLYF. In nucleotides, the CDR3 is TGTGCCTGGAGTGCAGGGGGCCAAGAGACCCTGTACTTC. The chain has TRBV30 and TRBJ2-5; 8 positions agree with TRBD1. CDR1 and CDR2 from the germline V gene are GTSNPN and SVGIG (reference sequence). CDR3 length: 13 residues.

The gene calls are TRBV20-1 and TRBJ2-5; 7 bases match TRBD1. There are 14 residues in the CDR3. V was clipped by 3 bases and J by 2 bases; unmatched bases: 6. Germline loops: CDR1 DFQATT, CDR2 SNEGSKA (reference sequence). CDR3 sequence reads: CSASPRTGQETQYF. CDR3 DNA sequence: TGCAGTGCTAGTCCACGGACAGGACAAGAGACCCAGTACTTC.